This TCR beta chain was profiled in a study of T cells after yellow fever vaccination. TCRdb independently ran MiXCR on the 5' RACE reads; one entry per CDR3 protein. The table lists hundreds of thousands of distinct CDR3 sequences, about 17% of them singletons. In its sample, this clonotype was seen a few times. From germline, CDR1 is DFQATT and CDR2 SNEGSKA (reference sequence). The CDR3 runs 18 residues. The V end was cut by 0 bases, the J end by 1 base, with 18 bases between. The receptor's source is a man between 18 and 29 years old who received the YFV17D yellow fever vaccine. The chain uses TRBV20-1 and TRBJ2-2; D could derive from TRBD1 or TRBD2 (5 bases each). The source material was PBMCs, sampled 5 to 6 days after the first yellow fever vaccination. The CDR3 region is CSARDTNLGTVNTGELFF. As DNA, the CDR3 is TGCAGTGCTAGAGATACGAACCTCGGGACGGTGAACACCGGGGAGCTGTTTTTT.